This TCR beta chain stems from a study of blood T cell repertoires in COVID-19. The germline V gene has CDR1 SGHDN and CDR2 FVKESK. The CDR3 spans 14 residues. Trimming took 1 base from V and 7 from J, leaving 13 bases between them. Here immunoSEQ multiplex PCR was the method, and the copy in TCRdb shows in-frame clones only, minus some. The table lists around 260,000 clones, roughly 89% of them singletons, with about 0.94% in the top ten. What was sequenced was peripheral blood. The chain links TRBV14 to TRBJ2-5, with unresolved D. This TCR derives from a woman aged 40 to 50 who had recovered from COVID-19. The CDR3 nucleotides are TGTGCCAGCAGCCAAGGGAGACCGCCAAGGACCCAGTACTTC. Translated: CASSQGRPPRTQYF.